This is a list of T cell receptor beta chains from one sample in a study of OX40 agonist ivuxolimab in advanced cancers. The data were produced by immunoSEQ multiplex PCR, yet TCRdb's version contains in-frame clones alone and is incomplete. The profile shows 25,000 to 40,000 clones, around nine tenths of them singletons. The sequences come from CD4+ or CD8+ T cells sorted from blood, collected in a trial of the OX40 agonist ivuxolimab. The receptor set was obtained from an adult with an advanced solid tumor such as melanoma, head and neck, liver or kidney cancer. CDR3s include the opening cysteine and the closing phenylalanine or tryptophan. Fields, in order: J gene, clone size, D gene, V gene, CDR3 protein, CDR3 DNA. D genes are given only for firm matches. Clone size is not always given. Where it is, it says once, few, many or a class for expanded clones.

J gene: TRBJ2-7
clone size: -
D gene: -
V gene: TRBV13
CDR3 protein: CASSSKQGRHEQYF
CDR3 DNA: TGTGCCAGCAGCTCCAAACAGGGGAGGCACGAGCAGTACTTC

J gene: TRBJ1-5
clone size: -
D gene: -
V gene: TRBV6-5
CDR3 protein: CASSYSGVQPQHF
CDR3 DNA: TGTGCCAGCAGTTACTCAGGGGTTCAGCCCCAGCATTTT

J gene: TRBJ1-5
clone size: -
D gene: -
V gene: TRBV2
CDR3 protein: CASSGTEYSNQPQHF
CDR3 DNA: TGTGCCAGCAGTGGGACAGAATATAGCAATCAGCCCCAGCATTTT

J gene: TRBJ1-2
clone size: -
D gene: TRBD1
V gene: TRBV27
CDR3 protein: CASSPGTASYGYTF
CDR3 DNA: TGTGCCAGCAGTCCCGGGACAGCATCCTATGGCTACACCTTC

J gene: TRBJ2-7
clone size: -
D gene: -
V gene: TRBV9
CDR3 protein: CASSVAAGEGYEQYF
CDR3 DNA: TGTGCCAGCAGCGTAGCGGCAGGGGAAGGCTACGAGCAGTACTTC

J gene: TRBJ2-7
clone size: -
D gene: TRBD2
V gene: TRBV29-1
CDR3 protein: CSVVGLAGGGPYEQYF
CDR3 DNA: TGCAGCGTCGTCGGACTAGCGGGAGGGGGCCCCTACGAGCAGTACTTC

J gene: TRBJ2-1
clone size: -
D gene: TRBD1
V gene: TRBV27
CDR3 protein: CASTRGHEQFF
CDR3 DNA: TGTGCCAGCACCAGGGGGCATGAGCAGTTCTTC

J gene: TRBJ2-7
clone size: -
D gene: TRBD1
V gene: TRBV7-9
CDR3 protein: CASSFRDRVYEQYF
CDR3 DNA: TGTGCCAGCAGCTTCCGGGACAGGGTTTACGAGCAGTACTTC

J gene: TRBJ2-7
clone size: -
D gene: -
V gene: TRBV7-9
CDR3 protein: CASSPGISYEQYF
CDR3 DNA: TGTGCCAGCAGCCCAGGGATCTCCTACGAGCAGTACTTC

J gene: TRBJ2-3
clone size: once
D gene: TRBD2
V gene: TRBV27
CDR3 protein: CASSSLAGGGDTQYF
CDR3 DNA: TGTGCCAGCAGTTCACTAGCGGGGGGTGGAGATACGCAGTATTTT

J gene: TRBJ1-1
clone size: once
D gene: -
V gene: TRBV18
CDR3 protein: CASSAWGALNTEAFF
CDR3 DNA: TGTGCCAGCTCAGCGTGGGGAGCCTTGAACACTGAAGCTTTCTTT

J gene: TRBJ2-4
clone size: -
D gene: -
V gene: TRBV19
CDR3 protein: CASSIGGLAKNIQYF
CDR3 DNA: TGTGCCAGTAGTATCGGGGGATTAGCCAAAAACATTCAGTACTTC

J gene: TRBJ2-7
clone size: -
D gene: -
V gene: TRBV27
CDR3 protein: CASSLAGGLGAYEQYF
CDR3 DNA: TGTGCCAGCAGTTTGGCAGGTGGTTTGGGGGCCTACGAGCAGTACTTC

J gene: TRBJ2-7
clone size: -
D gene: TRBD2
V gene: TRBV9
CDR3 protein: CASSVGLAGAYEQYF
CDR3 DNA: TGTGCCAGCAGCGTCGGACTAGCGGGAGCCTACGAGCAGTACTTC

J gene: TRBJ2-1
clone size: once
D gene: -
V gene: TRBV10-1
CDR3 protein: CASSGGPDYLSYNEQFF
CDR3 DNA: TGCGCCAGCAGTGGGGGTCCGGACTACCTTTCCTACAATGAGCAGTTCTTC

J gene: TRBJ2-7
clone size: -
D gene: -
V gene: TRBV5-6
CDR3 protein: CASSDLPVDLPYEQYF
CDR3 DNA: TGTGCCAGCAGCGATCTTCCGGTGGACTTGCCCTACGAGCAGTACTTC

J gene: TRBJ2-7
clone size: once
D gene: TRBD1
V gene: TRBV6-5
CDR3 protein: CASSYSGTGLHEQYF
CDR3 DNA: TGTGCCAGCAGTTACTCCGGGACAGGGCTCCACGAGCAGTACTTC

J gene: TRBJ2-1
clone size: -
D gene: -
V gene: TRBV27
CDR3 protein: CASSLGGSSYNEQFF
CDR3 DNA: TGTGCCAGCAGTTTAGGAGGGAGCTCCTACAATGAGCAGTTCTTC

J gene: TRBJ1-2
clone size: -
D gene: -
V gene: TRBV13
CDR3 protein: CASSSQYGYTF
CDR3 DNA: TGTGCCAGCAGCTCTCAATATGGCTACACCTTC

J gene: TRBJ1-1
clone size: -
D gene: -
V gene: TRBV2
CDR3 protein: CASRLTGSEAFF
CDR3 DNA: TGTGCCAGCAGGTTAACGGGCTCTGAAGCTTTCTTT

J gene: TRBJ1-3
clone size: -
D gene: TRBD1
V gene: TRBV11-2
CDR3 protein: CASSLVTGPGNTIYF
CDR3 DNA: TGTGCCAGCAGCTTGGTGACAGGGCCCGGAAACACCATATATTTT

J gene: TRBJ2-6
clone size: medium-sized
D gene: -
V gene: TRBV21-1
CDR3 protein: CASSIPLNGVSGANVLTF
CDR3 DNA: TGTGCCAGCAGCATTCCCCTCAACGGGGTTTCTGGGGCCAACGTCCTGACTTTC

J gene: TRBJ2-7
clone size: once
D gene: -
V gene: TRBV6-1
CDR3 protein: CASSTESTSYEQYF
CDR3 DNA: TGTGCCAGCAGTACAGAGTCTACTAGCTACGAGCAGTACTTC

J gene: TRBJ2-7
clone size: -
D gene: TRBD2
V gene: TRBV7-6
CDR3 protein: CASSIEGLAGELGYEQYF
CDR3 DNA: TGTGCCAGCAGCATCGAGGGACTAGCGGGAGAATTGGGATACGAGCAGTACTTC

J gene: TRBJ2-7
clone size: -
D gene: TRBD2
V gene: TRBV28
CDR3 protein: CASRMTSGRLYEQYF
CDR3 DNA: TGTGCCAGCAGGATGACTAGCGGGAGGTTATACGAGCAGTACTTC

J gene: TRBJ2-7
clone size: -
D gene: TRBD1
V gene: TRBV4-1
CDR3 protein: CASSQSQGSSYEQYF
CDR3 DNA: TGCGCCAGCAGCCAATCACAGGGGAGCTCCTACGAGCAGTACTTC